This entry lists 20 T cell receptor beta chains sequenced from one sample in a study of cytomegalovirus exposure and HLA in healthy donors. PCR involved 60 Vbeta and 13 Jbeta primers. Repertoires were generated with immunoSEQ multiplex PCR, while TCRdb's copy carries only in-frame clones and drops some. Recorded for this sample: roughly 190,000 clones. Sequencing input: PBMCs. Receptors originate from a woman in her late teens or twenties in good health and CMV-seropositive.

The V call is TRBV5-1, the J call TRBJ1-2; TRBD1 matches at 10 bases. The CDR3 covers 13 residues. V shed 4 bases and J 11 bases; nucleotides not matched to a gene: 8. The germline V gene encodes CDR1 SGHRS and CDR2 YFSETQ. The CDR3, as DNA: TGCGCCAGCAGCCTTATGGGACAGGGGAATTACACCTTC. Translation: CASSLMGQGNYTF.

The CDR3 region has the DNA TGTGCCAGTAGGGGCAGGGACTATGGCTACACCTTC. It yields the protein CASRGRDYGYTF. The chain employs TRBV19 and TRBJ1-2; perhaps TRBD1 as D (5 bases). Germline V gene sequence: CDR1 LNHDA, CDR2 SQIVND (reference sequence). V dropped 6 bases and J dropped 3 bases, with 8 bases sitting between them. This CDR3 has 12 residues.

The V gene is TRBV2, the J gene TRBJ1-4, with a tentative D call TRBD1 (6 bases). The CDR3 spans 16 residues. Germline loops: CDR1 SNHLY, CDR2 FYNNEI. V was cut by 0 bases and J by 8 bases, with 16 bases left in between. The CDR3 bases are TGTGCCAGCAGTGAAGCGTACAGGGAGATTCGGGAAAAACTGTTTTTT. Amino acid sequence: CASSEAYREIREKLFF. The variable domain in full, with the rest retrieved from reference TRBV2 and TRBJ1-4, is EPEVTQTPSHQVTQMGQEVILRCVPISNHLYFYWYRQILGQKVEFLVSFYNNEISEKSEIFDDQFSVERPDGSNFTLKIRSTKLEDSAMYFCASSEAYREIREKLFFGSGTQLSVL.

The chain employs TRBV7-2 and TRBJ1-1; 9 bases are a match to TRBD1. Germline values: CDR1 SGHTA, CDR2 FQGNSA. After removal of 0 bases from V and 3 bases from J, the junction contained 2 bases not matched to a gene. CDR3 size: 15 residues. The CDR3 is CASSLAGQGYTEAFF. CDR3 DNA: TGTGCCAGCAGCTTAGCGGGACAGGGCTACACTGAAGCTTTCTTT.

The chain recombines TRBV6-1 with TRBJ1-2; 9 bases are shared with TRBD1. The CDR3 loop spans 13 amino acids. V shed 5 bases and J 7 bases; nucleotides not matched to a gene: 5. From germline, CDR1 is MNHNS and CDR2 SASEGT. CDR3 in amino acids: CASSLQGARGYTF. Written as DNA, the CDR3 is TGTGCCAGCAGTTTACAGGGGGCGCGTGGCTACACCTTC.

The chain recombines TRBV2 with TRBJ1-2; TRBD1 aligns across 11 bases. The length of the CDR3 is 15 residues. The trim removed 11 bases at V and 0 bases at J, leaving 8 bases unmatched. CDR1 is SNHLY and CDR2 is FYNNEI in the germline V gene. In nucleotides, the CDR3 is TGTGCCGGCCGACCGGGACAGGGGGCTAACTATGGCTACACCTTC. This codes for CAGRPGQGANYGYTF.

The gene calls are TRBV18 and TRBJ2-1; 13 positions match TRBD2. Germline V gene data show CDR1 as KGHSH and CDR2 as LQKENI. The CDR3 totals 15 residues. With V trimmed by 2 bases and J by 7 bases, 2 bases remained unmatched. In DNA, the CDR3 is TGTGCCAGCTCACCATCACTAGCGGGAGGGAATGAGCAGTTCTTC. Translated: CASSPSLAGGNEQFF.

For the CDR3, the DNA is TGTGCCAGCAGCGAAGGACTAGCGGATACCTACGAGCAGTACTTC. Protein sequence: CASSEGLADTYEQYF. The genes are TRBV9 and TRBJ2-7; 10 bases fit TRBD2. J was trimmed by 2 bases and V by 3 bases; bases with no gene match: 5. Germline V gene sequence: CDR1 SGDLS, CDR2 YYNGEE. CDR3 length equals 15 residues.

Comments on this clone: Germline and junction disagree at one end, which may indicate a read error. The chain combines TRBV7-9 with TRBJ2-1; 12 bases map to TRBD2. CDR3 length: 15 amino acids. Looked up from germline, CDR1 is SEHNR and CDR2 is FQNEAQ (reference sequence). The DNA of the CDR3 is TGTGCCAGCAGCCTAGCGGGAGGGAGGGTCAATGAGCAGTTCTTC. Encoded protein: CASSLAGGRVNEQFF. The entire variable domain, with the rest obtained from reference TRBV7-9 and TRBJ2-1, is as follows: DTGVSQNPRHKITKRGQNVTFRCDPISEHNRLYWYRQTLGQGPEFLTYFQNEAQLEKSRLLSDRFSAERPKGSFSTLEIQRTEQGDSAMYLCASSLAGGRVNEQFFGPGTRLTVL.

V is TRBV2 and J is TRBJ2-1; 7 bases agree with TRBD2. The germline V gene has CDR1 SNHLY and CDR2 FYNNEI. The CDR3 spans 19 residues. V trimming: 3 bases; J trimming: 2 bases; junction bases outside the gene matches: 16. For the CDR3, the DNA is TGTGCCAGCAGTGATGGGACGGTTCTCGGGGGAGGGCCCTACAATGAGCAGTTCTTC. This gives the protein CASSDGTVLGGGPYNEQFF.

V usage is TRBV18 and J usage is TRBJ1-5; 11 bases line up with TRBD1. V lost 3 bases to trimming and J lost 6 bases; unmatched junction nucleotides: 13. The CDR3 consists of 18 residues. The germline gives CDR1 KGHSH, CDR2 LQKENI. Written as DNA, the CDR3 is TGTGCCAGCTCACCCCCCGGGACAGGGGGAATAAAAGGTCAGCCCCAGCATTTT. Translated: CASSPPGTGGIKGQPQHF.

The chain employs TRBV7-9 and TRBJ2-5, with TRBD2 identical over 8 bases. The germline gives CDR1 SEHNR, CDR2 FQNEAQ (reference sequence). The CDR3 has 15 residues. With V trimmed by 4 bases and J by 4 bases, 8 bases remained unmatched. CDR3 region: CASSWAGGALETQYF. CDR3 coding DNA: TGTGCCAGCAGCTGGGCCGGGGGGGCTTTAGAGACCCAGTACTTC.

The chain links TRBV29-1 to TRBJ2-1, with 7 bases lining up with TRBD2. V lost 0 bases to trimming and J lost 7 bases; unmatched junction nucleotides: 12. Germline V gives CDR1 SQVTM, CDR2 ANQGSEA. The CDR3 runs 16 residues. CDR3 coding DNA: TGCAGCGTTGAAGACCCTAGCGGAGTGGGAATGAATGAGCAGTTCTTC. Its translation: CSVEDPSGVGMNEQFF.

The chain is built from TRBV6-6 and TRBJ2-1, with D perhaps matching TRBD2 (5 bases). V lost 7 bases, J lost 5 bases, and 21 bases lay in between. The CDR3 has 16 amino acids. Germline V gene data show CDR1 as MNHNY and CDR2 as SVGAGI (reference sequence). The CDR3 loop reads CASTLGSGVSNNEQFF. As DNA, the CDR3 is TGTGCCAGCACCCTCGGGTCCGGGGTCTCGAACAATGAGCAGTTCTTC.

The V gene is TRBV2, the J gene TRBJ1-1; D not certain. V was shortened by 2 bases and J by 3 bases, with 13 bases between the two germline ends. The germline V gene has CDR1 SNHLY and CDR2 FYNNEI. The CDR3 is 15 amino acids. As DNA, the CDR3 is TGTGCCAGCAGTGAATCTCCGACACGCTACACTGAAGCTTTCTTT. Translated, it gives CASSESPTRYTEAFF.

The chain employs TRBV27 and TRBJ1-3; TRBD1 might be the D (5 bases). Trimming removed 2 bases from V and 0 bases from J, with 8 bases in between. The CDR3 spans 15 residues. Germline assignment: CDR1 MNHEY and CDR2 SMNVEV (reference sequence). The CDR3 bases are TGTGCCAGCAGTTTAGACAGCTTCTCTGGAAACACCATATATTTT. Protein: CASSLDSFSGNTIYF.

The chain couples TRBV4-2 to TRBJ2-3, with 8 positions matching TRBD2. Germline assignment: CDR1 LGHNA and CDR2 YNFKEQ. The trim removed 0 bases at V and 3 bases at J, leaving 11 bases unmatched. The CDR3 extends over 18 amino acids. CDR3 protein: CASSQDEIRREGTDTQYF. In nucleotides, the CDR3 is TGTGCCAGCAGCCAAGACGAAATCCGACGGGAGGGTACAGATACGCAGTATTTT.

Written as DNA, the CDR3 is TGTGCCAGCAGCATTCCTATCGAAATAGAAATAAGTGGCTACACCTTC. Translating gives CASSIPIEIEISGYTF. The rearrangement joins TRBV6-6 to TRBJ1-2; D gene uncertain. Germline CDR1 and CDR2: MNHNY and SVGAGI (reference sequence). The CDR3 is 16 residues long. Trimming took 6 bases from V and 7 from J, leaving 24 bases between them.

CDR3 DNA sequence: TGCGCCAGCAGAGACTTTGACAGGACGGCCTATAATTCACCCCTCCACTTT. It translates to CASRDFDRTAYNSPLHF. The chain links TRBV23-1 to TRBJ1-6, with D perhaps TRBD1 (6 bases). TRBV23-1 is identified as an open reading frame with a role that is uncertain. This CDR3 region has 17 residues. Trimming removed 6 bases at V and 2 bases at J, with 17 bases between.

The chain couples TRBV5-6 to TRBJ1-2; no reliable D call. V was cut by 5 bases and J by 0 bases, with 8 bases left in between. The germline V gene encodes CDR1 SGHDT and CDR2 YYEEEE. The CDR3 is 13 residues long. As DNA, the CDR3 is TGTGCCAGCAGTGCCGGGACTAACTATGGCTACACCTTC. Amino acids: CASSAGTNYGYTF.